This TCR beta chain was recorded in a study of CD8 T cells in ankylosing spondylitis. Study-wide points: What appeared characteristic of ankylosing spondylitis blood was a TCR beta motif of 7 or 8 highly homologous variants.

Making the TCR beta libraries involved quantitative 5'-RACE with molecular barcodes. TCRdb reanalysed the 5' RACE reads using MiXCR and keeps one entry per CDR3 protein. This sample has around 450,000 distinct CDR3 sequences; 26% occur once, and the top ten carry under 0.9%. This CDR3 is built from 12 residues. Trimming took 1 base from V and 7 from J, leaving 7 bases between them. Germline CDR1 LNHNV, CDR2 YYDKDF (reference sequence). This clonotype was seen once. Antigen: not known. The sequenced sample was blood, either unsorted or a sorted T cell fraction (not recorded which). The rearrangement joins TRBV15 to TRBJ1-2; no definite D call. This receptor was taken from a male donor with ankylosing spondylitis. The CDR3 DNA follows: TGTGCCACCAGCAGAGTGGACCGTGGCTACACCTTC. This encodes CATSRVDRGYTF.